Below are 19 T cell receptor beta chains sequenced from a single sample in a study of a mutant IDH1 vaccine in newly diagnosed glioma. As for time point: week 35, safety follow-up. The content of each vaccine dose was 300 ug of mutant IDH1 20-mer peptide, and topical imiquimod accompanied it. These receptors lack a known antigen. This table comes from immunoSEQ multiplex PCR, and its TCRdb copy is limited to in-frame clones, with some not included. The sample has some 48,000 clones, 70% to 80% seen once. The sample consisted of PBMCs, taken from a glioma patient whose treatment included an IDH1 peptide vaccine. The receptors derive from a man aged 40-49 years with glioma.

The table lists this clone with a few counts. The chain carries TRBV4-2 and TRBJ2-5; no clear D. This CDR3 region has 14 residues. Germline loops: CDR1 LGHNA, CDR2 YNFKEQ. V dropped 3 bases and J dropped 2 bases, with 10 bases sitting between them. CDR3 in amino acids: CASSQTLGQETQYF. In DNA form, the CDR3 reads TGTGCCAGCAGCCAGACCTTAGGGCAAGAGACCCAGTACTTC.

The chain has TRBV2 and TRBJ1-5, with D tentatively TRBD1 (5 bases). The CDR3 consists of 12 residues. Germline CDR1 and CDR2: SNHLY and FYNNEI. V was pared by 8 bases and J by 4 bases, with 9 bases between. CDR3 sequence reads: CASAGSNQPQHF. The CDR3 region has the DNA TGTGCCAGCGCAGGGTCAAATCAGCCCCAGCATTTT.

Only one count was recorded for this clone. The J gene is TRBJ2-7, the V gene TRBV27; D gene unclear. V lost 4 bases and J lost 6, with 10 bases in between. This CDR3 is built from 12 residues. Germline CDR1 reads MNHEY; CDR2 reads SMNVEV (reference sequence). Written as DNA, the CDR3 is TGTGCCAGCAGTTCTAGTGATTCCGAGCAGTACTTC. It specifies CASSSSDSEQYF.

The V call is TRBV7-2, the J call TRBJ1-2, with D possibly TRBD1 on 5 matching bases. The V end was cut by 4 bases, the J end by 8 bases, with 14 bases between. CDR3 length: 13 amino acids. The germline CDR1 and CDR2 sequences are SGHTA and FQGNSA. CDR3 coding DNA: TGTGCCAGCAGCTCGGGACTGAGGGTGGGCTACACCTTC. The encoded protein is CASSSGLRVGYTF.

This chain uses TRBV10-3 with TRBJ1-2, with D hard to call. This CDR3 spans 12 amino acids. V dropped 1 base and J dropped 6 bases, with 6 bases sitting between them. Per germline, CDR1 ENHRY and CDR2 SYGVKD. The CDR3 bases are TGTGCCATCAGTGAGTTGAAGGATGGCTACACCTTC. Its translation is CAISELKDGYTF.

The V call is TRBV30, the J call TRBJ1-3; D is uncertain. V was trimmed by 4 bases and J by 0 bases, leaving 10 bases between them. This CDR3 spans 14 amino acids. Germline V gene data show CDR1 as GTSNPN and CDR2 as SVGIG (reference sequence). CDR3 residues: CAWKRTFSGNTIYF. The CDR3 nucleotides are TGTGCCTGGAAGCGGACTTTCTCTGGAAACACCATATATTTT. Together with reference TRBV30 and TRBJ1-3, the CDR3 gives the full variable domain: SQTIHQWPATLVQPVGSPLSLECTVEGTSNPNLYWYRQAAGRGLQLLFYSVGIGQISSEVPQNLSASRPQDRQFILSSKKLLLSDSGFYLCAWKRTFSGNTIYFGEGSWLTVV.

This chain connects TRBV11-2 to TRBJ2-3; D may be TRBD2 (6 bases). The germline gives CDR1 SGHAT, CDR2 FQNNGV. The CDR3 spans 17 residues. V was shortened by 5 bases and J by 4 bases, with 22 bases between the two germline ends. CDR3 sequence reads: CASSPRGSVRAPDTQYF. In DNA, the CDR3 is TGTGCCAGCAGCCCCCGGGGGTCGGTTAGGGCCCCAGATACGCAGTATTTT.

V gene TRBV5-1 combines with J gene TRBJ2-7; 14 bases match TRBD2. This CDR3 is 16 amino acids long. Germline CDR1 and CDR2: SGHRS and YFSETQ. Trimming took 4 bases from V and 6 from J; bases not matched to a gene: 9. The CDR3 DNA reads TGCGCCAGCAGCATGGGACTAGCGGGAGACTTTTCCGAGCAGTACTTC. Translation gives CASSMGLAGDFSEQYF.

Points on this clone: This sample includes further DNA sequences coding for the same CDR3. The chain uses TRBV5-6 and TRBJ2-1, with a weak D call TRBD2 (5 bases). Germline CDR1 is SGHDT and CDR2 is YYEEEE. This CDR3 has 13 residues. Deletions cut 0 bases from V and 7 bases from J, with 8 bases between. CDR3 sequence: CASSLGTLNEQFF. The CDR3 nucleotides read TGTGCCAGCAGCTTGGGGACTTTGAATGAGCAGTTCTTC.

This chain uses TRBV7-9 with TRBJ2-5; 7 nucleotides match TRBD2. Germline trimming cut 1 base from V and 3 bases from J; bases unmatched to any gene: 5. CDR3 size: 15 residues. CDR1 and CDR2 from the germline V gene are SEHNR and FQNEAQ (reference sequence). For the CDR3, the DNA is TGTGCCAGCAGCTTAGGACTAGCCTTTGAAGAGACCCAGTACTTC. Translated, it gives CASSLGLAFEETQYF. The full variable domain, in which reference TRBV7-9 and TRBJ2-5 provide the parts outside the CDR3, is DTGVSQNPRHKITKRGQNVTFRCDPISEHNRLYWYRQTLGQGPEFLTYFQNEAQLEKSRLLSDRFSAERPKGSFSTLEIQRTEQGDSAMYLCASSLGLAFEETQYFGPGTRLLVL.

The chain couples TRBV7-2 to TRBJ2-7; D unresolved. V shed 4 bases and J shed 1 base, with 14 bases lying between them. This CDR3 is built from 15 residues. CDR1 SGHTA and CDR2 FQGNSA come from the germline V gene. The CDR3 sequence: CASSSPSVGSYEQYF. The CDR3 DNA follows: TGTGCCAGCAGCTCCCCCTCCGTAGGGTCCTACGAGCAGTACTTC. Variable domain in full (rest from reference TRBV7-2 and TRBJ2-7): GAGVSQSPSNKVTEKGKDVELRCDPISGHTALYWYRQSLGQGLEFLIYFQGNSAPDKSGLPSDRFSAERTGGSVSTLTIQRTQQEDSAVYLCASSSPSVGSYEQYFGPGTRLTVT.

This sequence joins TRBV29-1 and TRBJ2-3; possibly TRBD2 for D (6 bases). The CDR3 totals 13 residues. V was clipped by 6 bases and J by 3 bases, with 13 bases between them. The germline CDR1 and CDR2 sequences are SQVTM and ANQGSEA. CDR3 nucleotide sequence: TGCAGCGTAGGCTCCCGGGAGACAGATACGCAGTATTTT. Its translation: CSVGSRETDTQYF.

The sample holds a few counts of this clone. The gene calls are TRBV30 and TRBJ1-1, with D possibly TRBD1 on 6 matching bases. There are 15 residues in the CDR3. Germline V gene lookup returns CDR1 GTSNPN and CDR2 SVGIG (reference sequence). The germline V and J ends were trimmed by 0 bases and 1 base, with 12 bases remaining between them. The CDR3 DNA reads as TGTGCCTGGAGTGTACGGGGGACAAGGAACACTGAAGCTTTCTTT. Encoded protein: CAWSVRGTRNTEAFF.

This sequence joins TRBV7-9 and TRBJ2-1; D is uncertain. The CDR3 has 12 amino acids. Trimming took off 1 base at V and 9 bases at J, with 7 bases between the two ends. CDR1 is SEHNR and CDR2 is FQNEAQ in the germline V gene (reference sequence). CDR3 region: CASSLEGPEQFF. The CDR3 coding sequence is TGTGCCAGCAGCTTAGAAGGTCCTGAGCAGTTCTTC.

This clone was observed many times. Here the CDR3 DNA reads TGTGCCAGCAGCTTGGGAGGAGAATTAGAGACCCAGTACTTC. The encoded protein is CASSLGGELETQYF. The chain carries TRBV5-4 and TRBJ2-5; unclear D gene. Between the trimmed V and J ends, which lost 0 bases and 4 bases, there was a span of 10 bases. This CDR3 region has 14 residues. The germline gives CDR1 SGHNT, CDR2 YYREEE (reference sequence).

CDR3 in amino acids: CASSETTGPGGYTF. CDR3 in DNA: TGTGCCAGCAGCGAAACGACAGGTCCGGGCGGCTACACCTTC. The chain carries TRBV2 and TRBJ1-2, with D possibly TRBD1 on 6 matching bases. Germline V gives CDR1 SNHLY, CDR2 FYNNEI. CDR3 size: 14 residues. The V gene lost 6 bases and the J gene lost 8 bases, with 19 bases spanning the gap.

The genes are TRBV29-1 and TRBJ2-3, with D maybe TRBD2 (6 bases). Germline V gene lookup returns CDR1 SQVTM and CDR2 ANQGSEA. The V end lost 5 bases, the J end lost 7 bases, and 16 bases lay between the germline ends. The CDR3 consists of 13 residues. The CDR3 DNA is TGCAGCGTTCCCTCCTCCGGGGGAAATACGCAGTATTTT. Amino acid sequence: CSVPSSGGNTQYF.

This clone was seen more than once but under ten times. The chain employs TRBV7-2 and TRBJ2-2; 15 positions match TRBD2. Germline CDR1 is SGHTA and CDR2 is FQGNSA. The V segment lost 4 bases and the J segment 8 bases; nucleotides outside the gene matches: 2. CDR3 length: 15 amino acids. Written as DNA, the CDR3 is TGTGCCAGCAGCTCGGGACTAGCGGGAGGAGGGGAGCTGTTTTTT. This codes for CASSSGLAGGGELFF.

The rearrangement uses TRBV2 and TRBJ2-7; D is unresolved. V was clipped by 8 bases and J by 0 bases, with 8 bases between them. The CDR3 runs to 12 residues. Germline V CDR1 and CDR2: SNHLY, FYNNEI. CDR3 DNA: TGTGCCAGCCCCTTGGACTCCTACGAGCAGTACGTC. Its translation is CASPLDSYEQYV.